The 24 T cell receptor beta chains in this list originate from one sample, sequenced in a study of shared clonotypes between healthy human individuals. The data were produced by immunoSEQ multiplex PCR, yet TCRdb's version contains in-frame clones alone and is incomplete. The sample includes about 480,000 clones, 79% seen only once; the top ten take approximately 12%. The sequenced sample was PBMCs. The receptor set was obtained from a woman in her thirties or forties in good health. Some clones in this sample may be carry-over from other donors' samples.

The V call is TRBV29-1, the J call TRBJ2-1; 7 positions match TRBD1. V shed 3 bases, J shed 5 bases, and the junction held 7 bases outside the gene matches. The CDR3 is 14 residues long. Germline assignment: CDR1 SQVTM and CDR2 ANQGSEA. CDR3 bases: TGCAGCGTTGACCTGACAGGGCTCAACAATGAGCAGTTCTTC. Translation gives CSVDLTGLNNEQFF.

This clone was observed a handful of times. The J gene is TRBJ2-1, the V gene TRBV20-1; D unclear. The CDR3 extends over 10 amino acids. Germline CDR1 reads DFQATT; CDR2 reads SNEGSKA (reference sequence). Here the CDR3 reads CSLLRNEQFF. The CDR3 DNA reads as TGCAGCCTCCTCCGCAATGAGCAGTTCTTC.

The V and J genes are TRBV18 and TRBJ1-4; D is unresolved. There are 16 residues in the CDR3. With 2 bases removed from V and 0 bases from J, the gap between germline ends came to 10 bases. Germline V gives CDR1 KGHSH, CDR2 LQKENI. The CDR3 bases are TGTGCCAGCTCACCAAGGGCGGCCTCAACTAATGAAAAACTGTTTTTT. It codes for CASSPRAASTNEKLFF.

This chain joins TRBV5-3 and TRBJ1-1; no clear D gene. TRBV5-3 carries the ORF label, with uncertain function. The CDR3 is made up of 13 amino acids. V was clipped by 0 bases and J by 11 bases, with 14 bases between them. CDR3 region: CARSLVPHYGAFF. CDR3 nucleotides: TGTGCCAGAAGCTTGGTGCCCCATTATGGGGCTTTCTTT.

In regard to this clone: Mismatch with germline at one junction end may stem from a read error. V gene TRBV28 combines with J gene TRBJ2-3, with 9 bases matching TRBD2. Germline V gene lookup returns CDR1 MDHEN and CDR2 SYDVKM. CDR3 length equals 14 residues. CDR3 DNA: TGTGCCAGTAGCGGGAGATGGGGCACAGATACGCGGTATTTT. It codes for CASSGRWGTDTRYF.

This clone was detected only once. V gene TRBV11-1 combines with J gene TRBJ2-3; 10 bases fit TRBD2. This CDR3 is built from 16 residues. Germline V gene data show CDR1 as SGHAT and CDR2 as FQDESV (reference sequence). After removal of 2 bases from V and 6 bases from J, the junction contained 8 bases not matched to a gene. CDR3 protein: CASSLSSGRAPDTQYF. The CDR3 DNA is TGTGCCAGCAGCTTAAGCAGCGGGAGGGCCCCGGATACGCAGTATTTT.

This chain uses TRBV18 with TRBJ2-3; 7 nucleotides line up with TRBD2. Germline trimming cut 3 bases from V and 2 bases from J; bases unmatched to any gene: 8. This CDR3 spans 16 amino acids. Per the germline V gene, CDR1 is KGHSH and CDR2 is LQKENI. This CDR3 is CASSPATSYATDTQYF. CDR3 coding DNA: TGTGCCAGCTCACCCGCGACTAGCTACGCCACAGATACGCAGTATTTT.

The V gene is TRBV5-4, the J gene TRBJ2-2; D unclear. The V end was cut by 1 base, the J end by 3 bases, with 10 bases between. This CDR3 comprises 15 residues. CDR1 and CDR2 from the germline V gene are SGHNT and YYREEE (reference sequence). CDR3 region: CASSLTTTYTGELFF. The CDR3 coding sequence is TGTGCCAGCAGCTTGACCACCACTTACACCGGGGAGCTGTTTTTT. The full variable domain, rest sourced from reference TRBV5-4 and TRBJ2-2, is ETGVTQSPTHLIKTRGQQVTLRCSSQSGHNTVSWYQQALGQGPQFIFQYYREEENGRGNFPPRFSGLQFPNYSSELNVNALELDDSALYLCASSLTTTYTGELFFGEGSRLTVL.

V is TRBV2 and J is TRBJ1-2; tentatively, D is TRBD1 (5 bases). V was trimmed by 8 bases and J by 8 bases, leaving 18 bases between them. The germline V gene encodes CDR1 SNHLY and CDR2 FYNNEI. The CDR3 contains 13 residues. The CDR3 DNA follows: TGTGCCAGCCCCGACCGGGACGGGGCCGGCTACACCTTC. It is translated as CASPDRDGAGYTF.

The chain combines TRBV29-1 with TRBJ2-1; 8 bases fit TRBD1. Germline trimming cut 4 bases from V and 4 bases from J; bases unmatched to any gene: 0. Germline values: CDR1 SQVTM, CDR2 ANQGSEA. The CDR3 totals 12 residues. The CDR3 nucleotides read TGCAGCGTTGGACAGGGGTACAATGAGCAGTTCTTC. This translates into CSVGQGYNEQFF.

V is TRBV7-8 and J is TRBJ2-7, with a possible D match to TRBD1 (5 bases). The ends were cut back, 5 bases at V and 2 bases at J, with 16 bases in the middle. Germline V CDR1 and CDR2: SGHVS, FQNEAQ. The CDR3 runs to 15 residues. The CDR3 region is CASSHNVETAYEQYF. The CDR3 DNA follows: TGTGCCAGCAGCCACAACGTTGAGACAGCCTACGAGCAGTACTTC.

The genes are TRBV10-1 and TRBJ2-7; D is unresolved. This CDR3 is built from 15 residues. The germline V gene has CDR1 WNHNN and CDR2 SYGVQD (reference sequence). V gave up 2 bases and J gave up 3 bases, with 14 bases separating them. CDR3 bases: TGCGCCAGCAGTGAGGGGTTTAGCTCCATCTACGAGCAGTACTTC. Protein: CASSEGFSSIYEQYF.

V usage is TRBV7-2 and J usage is TRBJ1-1; D gene ambiguous. The CDR3 extends over 14 amino acids. Germline loops: CDR1 SGHTA, CDR2 FQGNSA. V was shortened by 5 bases and J by 1 base, with 11 bases between the two germline ends. The CDR3 reads CASSLNPENTEAFF. CDR3 coding DNA: TGTGCCAGCAGCCTAAACCCAGAGAACACTGAAGCTTTCTTT.

The CDR3 bases are TGTGCCAGCAGTCCTAGCGGGAGGGCCGGTTTAAAGTTCTTC. It specifies CASSPSGRAGLKFF. The V gene is TRBV28, the J gene TRBJ2-1; 12 nucleotides align to TRBD2. Germline V CDR1 and CDR2: MDHEN, SYDVKM. This CDR3 has 14 residues. V trimming: 5 bases; J trimming: 14 bases; junction bases outside the gene matches: 10.

CDR3 loop: CASSFPGIYTYEQYF. The CDR3 DNA follows: TGTGCCAGCAGTTTCCCAGGGATATACACCTACGAGCAGTACTTC. The chain has TRBV28 and TRBJ2-7; D is perhaps TRBD1 (5 bases). This CDR3 spans 15 amino acids. Germline CDR1 reads MDHEN; CDR2 reads SYDVKM. Trimming removed 3 bases at V and 2 bases at J, with 14 bases between.

V and J are TRBV5-1 and TRBJ2-7, with D possibly TRBD1 on 5 matching bases. This CDR3 contains 13 residues. Germline loops: CDR1 SGHRS, CDR2 YFSETQ. V was trimmed by 0 bases and J by 3 bases, leaving 7 bases between them. The CDR3 DNA sequence: TGCGCCAGCAGCTTGGTCCAGGGCTACGAGCAGTACTTC. Residues: CASSLVQGYEQYF.

This clone occurred once. The chain has TRBV30 and TRBJ2-7; D is perhaps TRBD1 or TRBD2 (6 bases each). V was shortened by 3 bases and J by 9 bases, with 21 bases between the two germline ends. There are 14 residues in the CDR3. Per germline, CDR1 GTSNPN and CDR2 SVGIG (reference sequence). CDR3 DNA sequence: TGTGCCTGGAGCGGGGACTTCGGAGGGGGTTGGCAGTACTTC. This sequence encodes CAWSGDFGGGWQYF.

The chain carries TRBV28 and TRBJ2-3; D is tentatively TRBD1 or TRBD2 (5 bases each). Per the germline V gene, CDR1 is MDHEN and CDR2 is SYDVKM. Trimming shortened V by 6 bases and J by 4 bases, and 14 bases separated the two germline ends. This CDR3 spans 14 amino acids. The CDR3 DNA sequence: TGTGCCAGCAGACCGGGGACCAGCGCAGATACGCAGTATTTT. It encodes CASRPGTSADTQYF.

This chain connects TRBV28 to TRBJ2-3; D unclear. Per germline, CDR1 MDHEN and CDR2 SYDVKM. V dropped 4 bases and J dropped 6 bases, with 11 bases sitting between them. The CDR3 consists of 13 residues. CDR3 coding DNA: TGTGCCAGCAGTTCTCCCGGCCGGGATACGCAGTATTTT. Translated: CASSSPGRDTQYF.

Points on this clone: This same CDR3 is encoded by further DNA sequences in the sample. The gene calls are TRBV7-9 and TRBJ2-7, with 10 bases lining up with TRBD2. The germline CDR1 and CDR2 sequences are SEHNR and FQNEAQ (reference sequence). This CDR3 region has 14 residues. The V segment lost 1 base and the J segment 7 bases; nucleotides outside the gene matches: 4. This CDR3 is CASSLGLAGVEQYF. The CDR3 DNA sequence: TGTGCCAGCAGCTTAGGGCTAGCGGGAGTTGAGCAGTACTTC.

This clone was seen a handful of times. The chain links TRBV2 to TRBJ1-2; possible D gene TRBD1, 5 bases. V gave up 8 bases and J gave up 4 bases, with 11 bases separating them. Looked up from germline, CDR1 is SNHLY and CDR2 is FYNNEI. CDR3 length equals 12 residues. The chain's CDR3 is CASAQGLYGYTF. In DNA form, the CDR3 reads TGTGCCAGCGCGCAGGGCCTCTATGGCTACACCTTC.

The J gene is TRBJ2-7, the V gene TRBV28; 11 nucleotides agree with TRBD2. Germline trimming cut 6 bases from V and 3 bases from J; bases unmatched to any gene: 7. The CDR3 totals 15 residues. CDR1 is MDHEN and CDR2 is SYDVKM in the germline V gene. The CDR3 region is CASSPPGLADYEQYF. The CDR3, as DNA: TGTGCCAGCAGCCCACCGGGACTAGCGGACTACGAGCAGTACTTC.

This rearrangement joins TRBV9 to TRBJ2-2; 8 bases are shared with TRBD2. Germline V gene sequence: CDR1 SGDLS, CDR2 YYNGEE. The CDR3 has 14 amino acids. V dropped 4 bases and J dropped 4; count of bases not matched to a gene: 3. CDR3 residues: CASSPGGPTGELFF. The CDR3 nucleotides read TGTGCCAGCAGCCCGGGAGGGCCCACCGGGGAGCTGTTTTTT.

The chain is built from TRBV6-5 and TRBJ1-1, with D possibly TRBD1 on 5 matching bases. The CDR3 loop spans 14 amino acids. V gave up 5 bases and J gave up 4 bases, with 14 bases separating them. The germline gives CDR1 MNHEY, CDR2 SVGAGI. Written as DNA, the CDR3 is TGTGCCAGCAGTGCCCCCGGGGGGGGCACTGAAGCTTTCTTT. This encodes CASSAPGGGTEAFF.